Listed below are T cell receptor beta chains from one sample, sequenced in a study of blood T cell repertoires in COVID-19. Using immunoSEQ multiplex PCR, the repertoire was profiled, and TCRdb retains in-frame clones only, with some absent. The sample has roughly 59,000 clones, 70% to 80% seen once. The specimen was peripheral blood. The receptor source for this set is a human donor in a cohort sampled during active COVID-19. Each CDR3 is given with its conserved first and last residue. The order of the fields is J gene, D gene, V gene, clone size, CDR3 DNA, CDR3 protein. D genes are given only for firm matches. The size entry is marked missing in some rows and otherwise reads once, few, many or a size class.

TRBJ2-5,TRBD2,TRBV5-8,-,TGTGCCAGCAGCTTGGGGGACGGGGGACTAGCGGGAGGAGAGACCCAGTACTTC,CASSLGDGGLAGGETQYF
TRBJ1-1,-,TRBV9,-,TGTGCCAGCAGCGTAGACGGAGGGGACGCTGAAGCTTTCTTT,CASSVDGGDAEAFF
TRBJ1-2,TRBD1,TRBV12-3/TRBV12-4,-,TGTGCCAGCAAACCGGGACAGGGCTATGGCTACACCTTC,CASKPGQGYGYTF
TRBJ1-2,-,TRBV29-1,-,TGCAGCGTTGTGTTTGGGACACCCTATGGCTACACCTTC,CSVVFGTPYGYTF
TRBJ2-4,-,TRBV5-5,few,TGTGCCAGCAGCCGTGAAGGCCAGGGGAGCATTCAGTACTTC,CASSREGQGSIQYF
TRBJ2-7,-,TRBV6-2/TRBV6-3,-,TGTGCCAGCAGTTACCCGGTATACGAGCAGTACTTC,CASSYPVYEQYF
TRBJ1-4,-,TRBV28,-,TGTGCCAGCGGAATCTCAGAGACAGCCACTAATGAAAAACTGTTTTTT,CASGISETATNEKLFF
TRBJ2-1,-,TRBV7-8,-,TGTGCCAGCAGCTTAGAGGGTGACAGGCCAGAGAATGAGCAGTTCTTC,CASSLEGDRPENEQFF
TRBJ2-3,-,TRBV19,-,TGTGCCAGCCGACAGGCCTTCAGCACAGATACGCAGTATTTT,CASRQAFSTDTQYF
TRBJ2-2,TRBD1,TRBV12-5,-,TGTGCTAGTGGTTTGGTACAAACGGGACAGGGAGGCACCGGGGAGCTGTTTTTT,CASGLVQTGQGGTGELFF
TRBJ1-6,-,TRBV7-8,-,TGTGCCAGCAGCTTAGACAGGGAAAGGGCACCCCTCCACTTT,CASSLDRERAPLHF
TRBJ1-1,-,TRBV10-3,few,TGTGCCATCAGTGAGTCCGGGGATAGGGCTTTCTTT,CAISESGDRAFF
TRBJ2-1,TRBD2,TRBV7-2,-,TGTGCCAGCAGCTTAGTTTTGGGTGTGGCGGGAGACTACAATGAGCAGTTCTTC,CASSLVLGVAGDYNEQFF
TRBJ1-1,-,TRBV28,once,TGTGCCAGCATCCTTATTTTGGGGGCACCTGAAGCTTTCTTT,CASILILGAPEAFF
TRBJ2-7,TRBD2,TRBV14,-,TGTGCCAGCAGCCTGGGGACTAGCGGGAGAGACGAGCAGTACTTC,CASSLGTSGRDEQYF
TRBJ2-1,TRBD2,TRBV24-1,-,TGTGCCACCAGTGATAGCGGGAGCTTTAATGAGCAGTTCTTC,CATSDSGSFNEQFF
TRBJ2-1,TRBD2,TRBV7-2,-,TGTGCCAGCACCGGGACTAGTCGAAACGAGCAGTTCTTC,CASTGTSRNEQFF
TRBJ2-5,TRBD2,TRBV7-6,-,TGTGCCAGCAGCTTAATTTCCGGGACTAGCGGCCAAGAGACCCAGTACTTC,CASSLISGTSGQETQYF
TRBJ2-5,TRBD1,TRBV3-1/TRBV3-2,-,TGTGCCAGCAGCGGCGGTGACAGGGTCAGCGCGAAAGAGACCCAGTACTTC,CASSGGDRVSAKETQYF
TRBJ2-1,-,TRBV10-1,-,TGCGCCAGCAGTGGTGGGGGCCGGGTTAGGAATGAGCAGTTCTTC,CASSGGGRVRNEQFF
TRBJ1-2,TRBD1,TRBV2,-,TGTGCCATCTCCCGGGACAGGGGGCAGAGCTATGGCTACACCTTC,CAISRDRGQSYGYTF
TRBJ2-1,-,TRBV28,-,TGTGCCAGCCAGAATTACAATGAGCAGTTCTTC,CASQNYNEQFF
TRBJ2-1,-,TRBV11-2,-,TGTGCCAGCAGCTTATTCGAGAGAGCCGAGCAGTTCTTC,CASSLFERAEQFF
TRBJ1-2,TRBD1,TRBV28,many,TGTGCCAGCAGTTGGCCGGGACAGGGGGTCTATGGCTACACCTTC,CASSWPGQGVYGYTF
TRBJ1-6,-,TRBV30,few,TGTGCCTGGAGGCGCACTGAGGGATCACCCCTCCACTTT,CAWRRTEGSPLHF
TRBJ2-7,TRBD1,TRBV6-5,-,TGTGCCAGCAGCAACGACAGGGGGCGAGGCGAGCAGTACTTC,CASSNDRGRGEQYF
TRBJ2-1,TRBD2,TRBV6-2/TRBV6-3,-,TGTGCCAGCAGTTACGACTCAGCGGGACGCGGGGAGCAGTTCTTC,CASSYDSAGRGEQFF
TRBJ2-3,TRBD2,TRBV7-6,-,TGTGCCAGCAGCCTACGGCCTACTAGCGGGATCAGCACAGATACGCAGTATTTT,CASSLRPTSGISTDTQYF
TRBJ1-4,TRBD1,TRBV6-6,-,TGTGCCAGCAGAGACAGGGATAATGAAAAACTGTTTTTT,CASRDRDNEKLFF
TRBJ1-3,-,TRBV19,few,TGTGCCAGTAGTATTGGGCCGACCTTCTCTGGAAACACCATATATTTT,CASSIGPTFSGNTIYF
TRBJ2-3,TRBD2,TRBV24-1,-,TGTGCCACCAGCGTGGGGCCTAGCGGGAGTTCGGTAGATACGCAGTATTTT,CATSVGPSGSSVDTQYF
TRBJ1-4,TRBD1,TRBV19,-,TGTGCCAGTAGTATACCCTCCCGACAGGGGAATGAAAAACTGTTTTTT,CASSIPSRQGNEKLFF
TRBJ2-3,TRBD2,TRBV27,-,TGTGCCAGCAGTCCGGGACTAGCGGCTTTCAGCACAGATACGCAGTATTTT,CASSPGLAAFSTDTQYF
TRBJ1-1,-,TRBV23-1,medium-sized,TGCGCCAGCAGTCAAGGGTCAGGGGCCACTGAAGCTTTCTTT,CASSQGSGATEAFF
TRBJ2-3,-,TRBV10-3,-,TGTGCCATCAGTCAGGGGTCCGGCACAGATACGCAGTATTTT,CAISQGSGTDTQYF
TRBJ2-7,-,TRBV24-1,few,TGTGCCACCAGTGATCCCAGACAGACTAGCTACGAGCAGTACTTC,CATSDPRQTSYEQYF
TRBJ1-2,-,TRBV28,-,TGTGCCAGCGCCCAGGGTCTCTATGGCTACACCTTC,CASAQGLYGYTF
TRBJ2-1,-,TRBV2,-,TGTGCCAGCAGTGGGAGAGCTGAAAATGAGCAGTTCTTC,CASSGRAENEQFF
TRBJ1-1,TRBD1,TRBV18,-,TGTGCCAGCTCACCACGAGACAGGGGGCTCCCTGAAGCTTTCTTT,CASSPRDRGLPEAFF
TRBJ2-3,TRBD2,TRBV11-2,-,TGTGCCAGCACCTCATGGGAGCGGGAGGGGGATACGCAGTATTTT,CASTSWEREGDTQYF
TRBJ2-7,TRBD1,TRBV28,few,TGTGCCAGCAGTTTGATAGGGACAGGACACTACGAGCAGTACTTC,CASSLIGTGHYEQYF
TRBJ2-1,TRBD2,TRBV20-1,-,TGCAGTGCTAGTCCTGGAGGACTAGCGGGAGGGGGGATCGGGGATGAGCAGTTCTTC,CSASPGGLAGGGIGDEQFF
TRBJ1-1,-,TRBV10-3,-,TGTGCCATCAGCTCCGGGGGGCCCCAGAACACTGAAGCTTTCTTT,CAISSGGPQNTEAFF
TRBJ2-5,TRBD2,TRBV3-1/TRBV3-2,-,TGTGCCAGCAGCCTGGGACTAGCGGTTCGGGAGACCCAGTACTTC,CASSLGLAVRETQYF
TRBJ2-7,-,TRBV28,-,TGTGCCAGCAGGACCCCAGGGGCGGCCTACGAGCAGTACTTC,CASRTPGAAYEQYF